This TCR beta chain emerged from a study of cytomegalovirus exposure and HLA in healthy donors. A single count supports this clone. The CDR3 contains 15 residues. With V trimmed by 3 bases and J by 7 bases, 5 bases remained unmatched. Germline V gene data show CDR1 as MNHNS and CDR2 as SASEGT. Primers for the PCR totalled 60 Vbeta and 13 Jbeta. Using immunoSEQ multiplex PCR, the repertoire was profiled, and TCRdb retains in-frame clones only, with some absent. In the table there are some 190,000 clones, 60% to 80% of which are singletons. The sample consisted of PBMCs. The receptor was isolated from a young woman in good health and CMV-seropositive. The rearrangement joins TRBV6-1 to TRBJ2-1; 11 bases agree with TRBD2. The CDR3 here is CASSDLAGGHNEQFF. Written as DNA, the CDR3 is TGTGCCAGCAGTGACCTAGCGGGGGGTCATAATGAGCAGTTCTTC.